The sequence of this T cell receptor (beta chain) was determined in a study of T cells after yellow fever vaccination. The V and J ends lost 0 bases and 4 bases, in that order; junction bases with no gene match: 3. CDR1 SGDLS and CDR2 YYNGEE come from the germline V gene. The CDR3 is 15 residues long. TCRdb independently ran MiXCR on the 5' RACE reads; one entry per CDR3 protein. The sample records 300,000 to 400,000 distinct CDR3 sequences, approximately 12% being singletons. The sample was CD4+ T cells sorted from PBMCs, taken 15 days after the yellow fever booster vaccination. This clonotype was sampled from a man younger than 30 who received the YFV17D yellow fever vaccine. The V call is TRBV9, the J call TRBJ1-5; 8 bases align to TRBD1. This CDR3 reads CASSVAGTGNQPQHF. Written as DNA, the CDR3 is TGTGCCAGCAGCGTAGCTGGGACAGGTAATCAGCCCCAGCATTTT. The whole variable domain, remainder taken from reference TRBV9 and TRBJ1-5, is DSGVTQTPKHLITATGQRVTLRCSPRSGDLSVYWYQQSLDQGLQFLIQYYNGEERAKGNILERFSAQQFPDLHSELNLSSLELGDSALYFCASSVAGTGNQPQHFGDGTRLSIL.